The text below deals with one T cell receptor beta chain. Under the authors' procedure: Amplification of reference gene primers was used by the study to estimate nucleated cell counts. Sequencing used immunoSEQ multiplex PCR; TCRdb keeps in-frame clones, though not all of them. Clone size and V and J calls were adopted from that table, with D and trimming inferred from the DNA. There are 120,000 or so clones in the sample; around 83% occur only once, and approximately 5.8% lies in the top ten. The source of the sample is a study of blood T cell repertoires in COVID-19. Turning to the study itself: Acute and convalescent COVID-19 samples came from the United States, Italy and Spain. From T cells, B-cell-depleted T cells, or PBMCs came the material, which was cDNA or gDNA.

Trimming left V 4 bases short and J 2 bases short, with 6 bases between. The CDR3 length is 13 residues. Germline V CDR1 and CDR2: SGHTA, FQGTGA. The genes are TRBV7-3 and TRBJ1-5, with D perhaps TRBD1 (5 bases). The sequencing sample was made of peripheral blood. This TCR was sampled from an older man with active or convalescent COVID-19. In DNA, the CDR3 is TGTGCCAGCAGCTCAGGGCGCAATCAGCCCCAGCATTTT. Translating it yields CASSSGRNQPQHF.